These 24 T cell receptor beta chains share one sample of origin, sequenced in a study of T cells in localized non-small cell lung cancer. This table comes from immunoSEQ multiplex PCR, and its TCRdb copy is limited to in-frame clones, with some not included. The sample includes thousands of clones, about 24% of them seen just once. The specimen was normal lung tissue next to the tumor, collected before any cancer treatment. The receptors derive from a male donor aged 60 or over with stage I lung adenocarcinoma.

The CDR3 loop is CASSYMGQGGGGYTF. The CDR3 DNA reads as TGTGCCAGCAGTTACATGGGACAGGGGGGAGGAGGCTACACCTTC. J is TRBJ1-2 and V is TRBV6-8, with 11 bases aligning to TRBD1. CDR3 length: 15 amino acids. Germline loops: CDR1 MNHGY, CDR2 SAAAGT. Trimming removed 2 bases from V and 8 bases from J; junction bases left unmatched: 7.

This clone was seen only a few times. This chain links TRBV6-8 with TRBJ1-5, with 7 bases that match TRBD1. J gave up 9 bases and V 8 bases, and 10 bases lay outside the gene matches. The length of the CDR3 is 13 residues. Per the germline V gene, CDR1 is MNHGY and CDR2 is SAAAGT. CDR3 in amino acids: CASGDRSRGPQHF. CDR3 coding DNA: TGTGCCAGCGGGGACAGATCCCGCGGGCCCCAGCATTTT.

The chain couples TRBV5-1 to TRBJ1-1, with 8 positions matching TRBD1. The ends lost 4 bases at V and 1 base at J; junction bases unmatched: 3. This CDR3 spans 14 amino acids. Germline V lookup: CDR1 SGHRS, CDR2 YFSETQ. CDR3 sequence: CASSPGTGNTEAFF. In DNA, the CDR3 is TGCGCCAGCAGCCCCGGGACAGGGAACACTGAAGCTTTCTTT.

This chain connects TRBV6-8 to TRBJ2-7; 12 bases are shared with TRBD2. The CDR3 length is 13 residues. From germline, CDR1 is MNHGY and CDR2 SAAAGT. The ends lost 8 bases at V and 6 bases at J; junction bases unmatched: 5. The CDR3 protein is CASSTSGSIEQYF. The CDR3 nucleotides are TGTGCCAGCTCGACTAGCGGGAGTATCGAGCAGTACTTC.

This clone came up many times. The gene calls are TRBV11-3 and TRBJ1-4; possibly TRBD1 for D (5 bases). Germline V CDR1 and CDR2: SGHNT, YENEEA. The V gene lost 8 bases and the J gene lost 0 bases, with 10 bases spanning the gap. The CDR3 sequence is 14 residues long. The CDR3 here is CASGRVATNEKLFF. In nucleotides, the CDR3 is TGTGCCAGCGGCAGGGTTGCAACTAATGAAAAACTGTTTTTT. Variable domain in full (rest from reference TRBV11-3 and TRBJ1-4): EAGVVQSPRYKIIEKKQPVAFWCNPISGHNTLYWYLQNLGQGPELLIRYENEEAVDDSQLPKDRFSAERLKGVDSTLKIQPAELGDSAVYLCASGRVATNEKLFFGSGTQLSVL.

In its sample, this clone was seen a few times. The chain carries TRBV28 and TRBJ2-3; the D call may be TRBD1 or TRBD2 (5 bases each). V lost 5 bases and J lost 1, with 16 bases in between. The CDR3 extends over 16 amino acids. From germline, CDR1 is MDHEN and CDR2 SYDVKM. The CDR3 DNA reads TGTGCCAGCAGTCCTTGGGGACCAGGTGGCACAGATACGCAGTATTTT. The encoded protein is CASSPWGPGGTDTQYF.

This clone showed up just a few times. V usage is TRBV11-3 and J usage is TRBJ2-5, with D perhaps matching TRBD1 (5 bases). Germline lookup yields CDR1 SGHNT and CDR2 YENEEA. Deletions cut 7 bases from V and 4 bases from J, with 16 bases between. The CDR3 loop spans 14 amino acids. The CDR3 nucleotides read TGTGCCAGCACTCTATTACTGGGGCCAGAGACCCAGTACTTC. Translation: CASTLLLGPETQYF.

The V gene is TRBV4-1, the J gene TRBJ1-1, with a possible D match to TRBD1 (5 bases). The V gene lost 4 bases and the J gene lost 10 bases, with 16 bases spanning the gap. The CDR3 consists of 13 residues. Looked up from germline, CDR1 is MGHRA and CDR2 is YSYEKL. The CDR3 coding sequence is TGCGCCAGCAGCCTCGGAGAGGAGGGGAGAGCTTTCTTT. Translating gives CASSLGEEGRAFF.

J is TRBJ1-1 and V is TRBV5-1; D might be TRBD1 (5 bases). Looked up from germline, CDR1 is SGHRS and CDR2 is YFSETQ. The CDR3 length is 14 residues. Trimming took off 7 bases at V and 5 bases at J, with 18 bases between the two ends. The CDR3 here is CASSKREGRTEAFF. The CDR3 coding sequence is TGCGCCAGCTCAAAAAGGGAGGGGAGGACTGAAGCTTTCTTT.

The chain couples TRBV19 to TRBJ2-1; the match to TRBD2 covers 11 bases. The junction had 4 bases not matched to a gene; V was cut back by 5 bases and J by 10 bases. The germline V gene encodes CDR1 LNHDA and CDR2 SQIVND (reference sequence). The CDR3 runs to 13 residues. The CDR3 DNA follows: TGTGCCAGTAGTCTCAGGACTAGCGGGGAGCAGTTCTTC. As protein: CASSLRTSGEQFF.

This clone was seen a handful of times. This sample includes further DNA sequences coding for the same CDR3. The chain uses TRBV28 and TRBJ2-3; D unclear. The germline V gene has CDR1 MDHEN and CDR2 SYDVKM. Trimming removed 3 bases at V and 3 bases at J, with 10 bases between. This CDR3 spans 14 amino acids. CDR3 sequence reads: CASSFVAGTDTQYF. The CDR3 bases are TGTGCCAGCAGTTTTGTTGCTGGGACAGATACGCAGTATTTT.

The genes are TRBV11-3 and TRBJ1-2; perhaps TRBD1 as D (5 bases). Trimming removed 5 bases at V and 0 bases at J, with 22 bases between. Per the germline V gene, CDR1 is SGHNT and CDR2 is YENEEA. This CDR3 has 18 amino acids. The CDR3 spells CASSQVGADPLSNYGYTF. CDR3 coding DNA: TGTGCCAGCAGCCAAGTCGGGGCCGATCCGCTTTCTAACTATGGCTACACCTTC.

The V and J genes are TRBV11-3 and TRBJ1-4, with D unresolved. The CDR3 loop spans 15 amino acids. CDR1 and CDR2 (germline): SGHNT, YENEEA. V was cut by 3 bases and J by 1 base, with 9 bases left in between. CDR3 region: CASSLGSKTNEKLFF. CDR3 nucleotide sequence: TGTGCCAGCAGCTTGGGGTCGAAAACTAATGAAAAACTGTTTTTT.

The chain's CDR3 is CASSTWDRETEAFF. The CDR3, as DNA: TGTGCCAGCAGTACCTGGGACAGGGAGACTGAAGCTTTCTTT. This sequence joins TRBV6-8 and TRBJ1-1; TRBD1 matches 9 bases. The germline V gene encodes CDR1 MNHGY and CDR2 SAAAGT. The CDR3 is 14 residues long. The V gene end was trimmed by 5 bases and the J gene end by 5 bases; junction bases not matched to a gene: 6.

V usage is TRBV19 and J usage is TRBJ1-2, with TRBD1 matching 7 bases. This CDR3 has 14 amino acids. Germline trimming cut 6 bases from V and 8 bases from J; bases unmatched to any gene: 12. The germline V gene encodes CDR1 LNHDA and CDR2 SQIVND (reference sequence). The CDR3 sequence: CASSRDSQSLGYTF. CDR3 nucleotides: TGTGCCAGTAGCCGGGACAGCCAATCTCTCGGCTACACCTTC.

This clone came up a few times. The chain is built from TRBV6-7 and TRBJ1-1; D is ambiguous. TRBV6-7 is designated an ORF whose function remains uncertain. This CDR3 comprises 11 residues. The ends were cut back, 6 bases at V and 7 bases at J, with 9 bases in the middle. In DNA, the CDR3 is TGTGCCAGCAGGCGGGCCAGTGAAGCTTTCTTT. Translated: CASRRASEAFF.

CDR3 DNA: TGTGCCAGCAGTCAGGGGACTAGCGGGGGCACAGATACGCAGTATTTT. Translating it yields CASSQGTSGGTDTQYF. This chain links TRBV25-1 with TRBJ2-3; 13 bases agree with TRBD2. With 5 bases clipped from V and 1 base from J, the junction kept 3 bases outside the gene matches. The CDR3 consists of 16 residues. Germline loops: CDR1 MGHDK, CDR2 SYGVNS.

This clone was observed a few times. J is TRBJ2-7 and V is TRBV18; TRBD1 is a possible D gene (5 bases). Germline V gene data show CDR1 as KGHSH and CDR2 as LQKENI. V was shortened by 3 bases and J by 2 bases, with 14 bases between the two germline ends. The CDR3 runs 15 residues. As DNA, the CDR3 is TGTGCCAGCTCACCCACCAGGACAAGAACCTACGAGCAGTACTTC. Translated: CASSPTRTRTYEQYF. The whole variable domain, filled in from reference TRBV18 and TRBJ2-7, reads NAGVMQNPRHLVRRRGQEARLRCSPMKGHSHVYWYRQLPEEGLKFMVYLQKENIIDESGMPKERFSAEFPKEGPSILRIQQVVRGDSAAYFCASSPTRTRTYEQYFGPGTRLTVT.

This clone has only a few counts. The rearrangement joins TRBV6-8 to TRBJ1-6, with 7 bases aligning to TRBD1. This CDR3 is 17 amino acids long. The trim removed 8 bases at V and 1 base at J, leaving 11 bases unmatched. Looked up from germline, CDR1 is MNHGY and CDR2 is SAAAGT. The CDR3 reads CASLEGRGRSYNSPLHF. The DNA for the CDR3 is TGTGCCAGCCTAGAAGGGAGGGGGCGATCCTATAATTCACCCCTCCACTTT.

This clone qualifies as medium-sized. The chain links TRBV30 to TRBJ1-1, with 7 bases identical to TRBD1. Trimming took 3 bases from V and 0 from J; bases not matched to a gene: 4. The germline V gene has CDR1 GTSNPN and CDR2 SVGIG (reference sequence). The CDR3 is 14 residues long. CDR3 nucleotide sequence: TGTGCCTGGAGGTGGGGACAGATGAACACTGAAGCTTTCTTT. Its translation is CAWRWGQMNTEAFF.

This clone has a handful of counts. The genes are TRBV11-3 and TRBJ1-1, with TRBD1 identical over 9 bases. The CDR3 contains 16 residues. Germline V gene data show CDR1 as SGHNT and CDR2 as YENEEA. The ends lost 3 bases at V and 2 bases at J; junction bases unmatched: 7. CDR3 protein: CASSFNRGLRNTEAFF. The CDR3 DNA reads TGTGCCAGCAGCTTCAACAGGGGGCTAAGAAACACTGAAGCTTTCTTT.

By sample share, this clone is medium-sized. This rearrangement joins TRBV4-1 to TRBJ2-2; D may be TRBD2 (5 bases). Germline V lookup: CDR1 MGHRA, CDR2 YSYEKL. Deletions cut 3 bases from V and 1 base from J, with 6 bases between. The CDR3 consists of 14 residues. CDR3 DNA: TGCGCCAGCAGCCAGGGAGAGAACACCGGGGAGCTGTTTTTT. It encodes CASSQGENTGELFF.

V gene TRBV28 combines with J gene TRBJ1-2; D might be TRBD1 (5 bases). Trimming took 6 bases from V and 3 from J, leaving 8 bases between them. The CDR3 consists of 12 residues. Per germline, CDR1 MDHEN and CDR2 SYDVKM. For the CDR3, the DNA is TGTGCCAGCAGGCTAGGGGACTATGGCTACACCTTC. Its protein product is CASRLGDYGYTF.

This clone has a handful of counts. This chain joins TRBV6-8 and TRBJ2-2, with 7 bases fitting TRBD2. CDR3 length equals 16 residues. Germline V CDR1 and CDR2: MNHGY, SAAAGT. J lost 4 bases, V lost 7 bases, and 12 bases had no gene match. The CDR3 nucleotides are TGTGCCAGCACCGCCTTGGGGCGGGAGTCCACCGGGGAGCTGTTTTTT. It codes for CASTALGRESTGELFF.